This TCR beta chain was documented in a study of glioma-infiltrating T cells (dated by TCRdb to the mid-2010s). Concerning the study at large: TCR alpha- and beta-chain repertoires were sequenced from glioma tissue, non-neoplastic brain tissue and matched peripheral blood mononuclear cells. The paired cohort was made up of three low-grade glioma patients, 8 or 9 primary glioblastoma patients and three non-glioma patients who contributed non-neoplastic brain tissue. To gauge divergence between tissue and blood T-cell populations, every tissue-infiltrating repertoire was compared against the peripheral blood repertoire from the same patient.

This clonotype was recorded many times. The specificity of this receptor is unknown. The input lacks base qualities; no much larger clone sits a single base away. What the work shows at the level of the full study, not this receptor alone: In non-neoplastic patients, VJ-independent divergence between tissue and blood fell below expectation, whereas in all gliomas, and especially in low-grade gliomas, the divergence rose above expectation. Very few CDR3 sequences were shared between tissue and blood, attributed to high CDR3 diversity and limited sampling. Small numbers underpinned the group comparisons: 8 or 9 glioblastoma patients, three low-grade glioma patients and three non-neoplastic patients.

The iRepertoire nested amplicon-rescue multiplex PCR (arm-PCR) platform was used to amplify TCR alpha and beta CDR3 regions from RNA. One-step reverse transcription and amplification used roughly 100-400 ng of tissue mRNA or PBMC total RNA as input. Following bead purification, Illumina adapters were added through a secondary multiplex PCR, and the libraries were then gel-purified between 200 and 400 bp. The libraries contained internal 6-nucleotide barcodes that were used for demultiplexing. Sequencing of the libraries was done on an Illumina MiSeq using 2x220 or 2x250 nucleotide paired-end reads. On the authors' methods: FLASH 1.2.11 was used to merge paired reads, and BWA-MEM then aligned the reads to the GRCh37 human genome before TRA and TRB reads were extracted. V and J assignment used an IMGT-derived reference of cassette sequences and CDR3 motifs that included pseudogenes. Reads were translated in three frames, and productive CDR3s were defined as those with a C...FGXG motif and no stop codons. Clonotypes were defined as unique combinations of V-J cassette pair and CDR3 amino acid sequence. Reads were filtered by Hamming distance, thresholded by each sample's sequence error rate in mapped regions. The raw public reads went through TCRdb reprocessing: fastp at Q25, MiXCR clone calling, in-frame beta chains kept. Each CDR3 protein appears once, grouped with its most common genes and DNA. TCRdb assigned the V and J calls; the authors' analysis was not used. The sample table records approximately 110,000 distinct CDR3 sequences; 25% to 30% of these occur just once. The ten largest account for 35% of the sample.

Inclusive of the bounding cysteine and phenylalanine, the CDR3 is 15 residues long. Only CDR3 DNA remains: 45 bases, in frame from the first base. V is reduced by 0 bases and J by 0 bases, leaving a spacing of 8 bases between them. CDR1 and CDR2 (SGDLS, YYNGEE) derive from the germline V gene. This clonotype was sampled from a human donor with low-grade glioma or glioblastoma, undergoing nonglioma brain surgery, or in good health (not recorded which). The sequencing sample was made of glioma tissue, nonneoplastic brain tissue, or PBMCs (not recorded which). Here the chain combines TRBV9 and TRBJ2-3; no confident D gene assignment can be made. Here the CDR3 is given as CASSVAPASTDTQYF. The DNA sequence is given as TGTGCCAGCAGCGTAGCTCCGGCTAGCACAGATACGCAGTATTTT.